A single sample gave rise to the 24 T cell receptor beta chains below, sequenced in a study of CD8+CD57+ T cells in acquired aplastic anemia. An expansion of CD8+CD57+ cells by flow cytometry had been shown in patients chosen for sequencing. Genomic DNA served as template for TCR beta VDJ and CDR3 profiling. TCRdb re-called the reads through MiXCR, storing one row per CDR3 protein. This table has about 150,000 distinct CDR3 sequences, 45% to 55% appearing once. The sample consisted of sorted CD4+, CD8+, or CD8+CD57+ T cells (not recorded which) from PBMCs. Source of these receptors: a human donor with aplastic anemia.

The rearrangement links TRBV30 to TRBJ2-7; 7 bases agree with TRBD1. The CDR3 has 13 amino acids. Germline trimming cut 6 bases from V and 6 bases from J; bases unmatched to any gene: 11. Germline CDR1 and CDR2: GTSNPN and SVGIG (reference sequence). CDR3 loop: CACSDTGDVEQYF. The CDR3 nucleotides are TGTGCCTGTTCCGATACAGGGGATGTCGAGCAGTACTTC. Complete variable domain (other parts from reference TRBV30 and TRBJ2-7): SQTIHQWPATLVQPVGSPLSLECTVEGTSNPNLYWYRQAAGRGLQLLFYSVGIGQISSEVPQNLSASRPQDRQFILSSKKLLLSDSGFYLCACSDTGDVEQYFGPGTRLTVT.

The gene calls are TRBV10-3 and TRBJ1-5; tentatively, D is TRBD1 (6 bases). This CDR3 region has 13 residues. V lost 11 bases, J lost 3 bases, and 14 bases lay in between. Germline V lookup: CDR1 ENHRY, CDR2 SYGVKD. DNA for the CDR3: TGTGCCGCGACAGGACAGTTCAATCAGCCCCAGCATTTT. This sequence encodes CAATGQFNQPQHF.

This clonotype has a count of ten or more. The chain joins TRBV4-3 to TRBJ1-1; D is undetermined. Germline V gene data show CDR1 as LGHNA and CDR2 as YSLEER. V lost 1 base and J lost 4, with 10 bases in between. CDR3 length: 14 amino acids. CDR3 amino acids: CASSQGPEGTEAFF. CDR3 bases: TGCGCCAGCAGCCAAGGCCCAGAGGGCACTGAAGCTTTCTTT.

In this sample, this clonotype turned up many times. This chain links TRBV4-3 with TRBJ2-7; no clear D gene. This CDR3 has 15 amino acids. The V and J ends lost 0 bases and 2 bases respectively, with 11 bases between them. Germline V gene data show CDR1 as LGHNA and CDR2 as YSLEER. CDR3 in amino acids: CASSQEVEATYEQYF. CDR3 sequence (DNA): TGCGCCAGCAGCCAAGAAGTAGAAGCTACCTACGAGCAGTACTTC.

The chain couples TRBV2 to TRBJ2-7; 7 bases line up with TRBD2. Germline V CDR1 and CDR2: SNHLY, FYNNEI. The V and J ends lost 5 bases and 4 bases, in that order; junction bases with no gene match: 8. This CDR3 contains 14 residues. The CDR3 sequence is CASSSPASGYEQYF. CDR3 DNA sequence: TGTGCCAGCAGTTCCCCGGCTAGCGGTTACGAGCAGTACTTC.

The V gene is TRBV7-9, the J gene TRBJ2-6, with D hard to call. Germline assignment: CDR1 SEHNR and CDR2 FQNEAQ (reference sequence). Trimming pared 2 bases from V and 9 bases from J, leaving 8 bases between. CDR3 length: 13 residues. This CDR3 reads CASSLREVNVLTF. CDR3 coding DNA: TGTGCCAGCAGCTTACGAGAGGTCAACGTCCTGACTTTC. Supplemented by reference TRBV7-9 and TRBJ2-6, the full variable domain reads DTGVSQNPRHKITKRGQNVTFRCDPISEHNRLYWYRQTLGQGPEFLTYFQNEAQLEKSRLLSDRFSAERPKGSFSTLEIQRTEQGDSAMYLCASSLREVNVLTFGAGSRLTVL.

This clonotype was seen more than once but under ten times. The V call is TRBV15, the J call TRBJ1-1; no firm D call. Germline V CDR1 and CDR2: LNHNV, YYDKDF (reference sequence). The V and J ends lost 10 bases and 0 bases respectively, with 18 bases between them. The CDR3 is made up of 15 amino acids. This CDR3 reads CAISGSKNMNTEAFF. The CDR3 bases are TGTGCCATATCCGGAAGCAAGAATATGAACACTGAAGCTTTCTTT.

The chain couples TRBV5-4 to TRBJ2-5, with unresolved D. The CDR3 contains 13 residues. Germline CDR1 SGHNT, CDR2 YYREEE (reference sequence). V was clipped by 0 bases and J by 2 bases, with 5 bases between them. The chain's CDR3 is CASSLAEQETQYF. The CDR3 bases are TGTGCCAGCAGCTTGGCAGAGCAAGAGACCCAGTACTTC. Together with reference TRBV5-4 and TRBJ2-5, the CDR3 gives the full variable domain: ETGVTQSPTHLIKTRGQQVTLRCSSQSGHNTVSWYQQALGQGPQFIFQYYREEENGRGNFPPRFSGLQFPNYSSELNVNALELDDSALYLCASSLAEQETQYFGPGTRLLVL.

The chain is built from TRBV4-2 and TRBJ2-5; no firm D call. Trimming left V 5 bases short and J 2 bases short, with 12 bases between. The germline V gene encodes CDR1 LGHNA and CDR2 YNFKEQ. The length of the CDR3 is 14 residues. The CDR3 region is CASSKVQSQETQYF. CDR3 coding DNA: TGTGCCAGCAGCAAAGTACAGTCTCAAGAGACCCAGTACTTC.

The CDR3 DNA follows: TGTGCCAGCAGCCCGAGACTGACTAGCGGCGAGCAGTTCTTC. Encoded protein: CASSPRLTSGEQFF. The chain is built from TRBV7-8 and TRBJ2-1, with TRBD2 identical over 9 bases. With V trimmed by 5 bases and J by 10 bases, 9 bases remained unmatched. The CDR3 is made up of 14 amino acids. Germline CDR1 SGHVS, CDR2 FQNEAQ.

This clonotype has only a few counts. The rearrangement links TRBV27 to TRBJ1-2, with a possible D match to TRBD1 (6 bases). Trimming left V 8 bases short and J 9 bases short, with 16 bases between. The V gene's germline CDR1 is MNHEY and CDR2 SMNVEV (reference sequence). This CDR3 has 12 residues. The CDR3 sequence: CASGPRGHRYTF. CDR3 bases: TGTGCCAGCGGCCCCAGGGGACATCGCTACACCTTC.

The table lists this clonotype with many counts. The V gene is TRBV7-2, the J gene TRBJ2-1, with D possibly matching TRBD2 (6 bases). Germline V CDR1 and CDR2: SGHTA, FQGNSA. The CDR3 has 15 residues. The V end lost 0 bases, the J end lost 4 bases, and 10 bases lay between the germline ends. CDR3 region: CASSLASGRYNEQFF. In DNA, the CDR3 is TGTGCCAGCAGCTTAGCTAGCGGAAGATACAATGAGCAGTTCTTC.

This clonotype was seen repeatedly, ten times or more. CDR3 protein: CASSQDLSGSSYNEQFF. CDR3 sequence (DNA): TGTGCCAGCAGCCAAGATCTGTCGGGGAGCTCCTACAATGAGCAGTTCTTC. The chain couples TRBV4-2 to TRBJ2-1; D is possibly TRBD2 (5 bases). V lost 0 bases to trimming and J lost 0 bases, with 12 bases between them. Germline V gene sequence: CDR1 LGHNA, CDR2 YNFKEQ. This CDR3 region has 17 residues.

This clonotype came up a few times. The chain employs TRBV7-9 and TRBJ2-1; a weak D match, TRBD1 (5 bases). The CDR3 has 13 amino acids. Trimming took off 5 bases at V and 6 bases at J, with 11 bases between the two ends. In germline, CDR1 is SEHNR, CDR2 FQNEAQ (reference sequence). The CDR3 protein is CASSNRQPNEQFF. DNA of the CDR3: TGTGCCAGCAGCAACCGACAGCCCAATGAGCAGTTCTTC.

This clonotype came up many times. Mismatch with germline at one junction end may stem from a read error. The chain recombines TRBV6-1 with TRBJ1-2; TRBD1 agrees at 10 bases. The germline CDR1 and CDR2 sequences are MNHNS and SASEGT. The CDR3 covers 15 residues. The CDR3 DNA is TGTGCCAGCGTCTCGGGGACAGGGGCCCGAGATGGCTATACCTTC. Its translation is CASVSGTGARDGYTF.

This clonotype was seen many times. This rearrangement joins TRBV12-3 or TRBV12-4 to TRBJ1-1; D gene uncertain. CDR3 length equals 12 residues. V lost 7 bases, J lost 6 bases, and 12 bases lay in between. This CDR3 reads CASTPPGAEAFF. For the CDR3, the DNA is TGTGCCAGCACCCCGCCCGGTGCTGAAGCTTTCTTT.

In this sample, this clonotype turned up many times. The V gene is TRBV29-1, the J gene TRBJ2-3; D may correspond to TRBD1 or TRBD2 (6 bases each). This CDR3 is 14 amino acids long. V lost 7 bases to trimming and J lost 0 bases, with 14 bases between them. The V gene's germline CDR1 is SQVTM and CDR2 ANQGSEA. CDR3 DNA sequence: TGCAGCGCGGACAGCGGGCTTAGCACAGATACGCAGTATTTT. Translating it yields CSADSGLSTDTQYF.

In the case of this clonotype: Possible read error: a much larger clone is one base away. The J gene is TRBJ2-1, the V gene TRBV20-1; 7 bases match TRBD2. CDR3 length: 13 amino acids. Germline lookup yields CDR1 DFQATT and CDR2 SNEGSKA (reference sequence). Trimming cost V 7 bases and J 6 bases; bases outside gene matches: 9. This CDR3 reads CSGGGGVCNEQFF. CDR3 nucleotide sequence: TGCAGTGGGGGGGGAGGTGTATGCAATGAGCAGTTCTTC.

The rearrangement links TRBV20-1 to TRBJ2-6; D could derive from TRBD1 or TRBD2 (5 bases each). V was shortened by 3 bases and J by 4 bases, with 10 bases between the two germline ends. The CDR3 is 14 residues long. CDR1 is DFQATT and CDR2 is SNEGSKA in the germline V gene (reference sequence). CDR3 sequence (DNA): TGCAGTGCTAGTCGGGGCCCCGGGGCCAACGTCCTGACTTTC. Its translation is CSASRGPGANVLTF.

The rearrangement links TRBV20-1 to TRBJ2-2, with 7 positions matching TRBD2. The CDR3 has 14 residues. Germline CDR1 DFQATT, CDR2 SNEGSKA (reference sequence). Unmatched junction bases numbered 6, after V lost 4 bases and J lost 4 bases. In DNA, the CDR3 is TGCAGTGCTACCAGCGGGGCTATCACCGGGGAGCTGTTTTTT. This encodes CSATSGAITGELFF.

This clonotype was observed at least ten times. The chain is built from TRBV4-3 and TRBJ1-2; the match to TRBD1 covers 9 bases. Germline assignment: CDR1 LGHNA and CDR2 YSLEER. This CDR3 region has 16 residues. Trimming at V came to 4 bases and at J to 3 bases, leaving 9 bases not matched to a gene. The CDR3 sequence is CASSPGTGSIDYGYTF. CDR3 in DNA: TGCGCCAGCAGCCCGGGGACAGGGTCGATCGACTATGGCTACACCTTC.

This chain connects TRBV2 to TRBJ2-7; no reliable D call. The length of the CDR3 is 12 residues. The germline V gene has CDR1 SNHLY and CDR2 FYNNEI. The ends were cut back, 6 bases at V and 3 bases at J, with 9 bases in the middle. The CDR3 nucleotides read TGTGCCAGCAGGCGGAGCGTCTACGAGCAGTACTTC. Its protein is CASRRSVYEQYF.

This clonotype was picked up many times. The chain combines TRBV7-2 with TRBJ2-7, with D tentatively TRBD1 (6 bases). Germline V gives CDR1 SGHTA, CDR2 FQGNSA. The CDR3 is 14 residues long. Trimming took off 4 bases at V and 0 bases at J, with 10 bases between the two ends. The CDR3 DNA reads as TGTGCCAGCAGCTCTTCAGGGGCCTCCTACGAGCAGTACTTC. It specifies CASSSSGASYEQYF.

CDR3 nucleotide sequence: TGCAGTGCTGGGGAGGATACGCAGTATTTT. Protein sequence: CSAGEDTQYF. The chain is built from TRBV20-1 and TRBJ2-3; perhaps TRBD2 as D (5 bases). V was clipped by 5 bases and J by 6 bases, with 6 bases between them. This CDR3 is 10 amino acids long. Germline V CDR1 and CDR2: DFQATT, SNEGSKA (reference sequence).